Shown below are 25 T cell receptor beta chains from a single sample sequenced in a study of read filtering for tumor transcriptome and immune sequencing. From roughly 390 ng of RNA, a library with molecular barcoded alpha/delta and beta/gamma adaptors was made. TCRdb redid the calling of the reads with MiXCR, one entry per CDR3 protein. The table includes 30,000 to 40,000 distinct CDR3 sequences, roughly 15% detected once. Sequencing used a population of CD138-negative cells sorted from bone marrow. Receptors originate from a donor aged 40 or older with multiple myeloma.

The rearrangement joins TRBV6-1 to TRBJ2-6; a possible D gene is TRBD2 (5 bases). CDR3 length: 14 amino acids. The germline V gene has CDR1 MNHNS and CDR2 SASEGT. Trimming removed 7 bases at V and 2 bases at J, with 9 bases between. The CDR3 region has the DNA TGTGCCAGCACCGGGAACCCTGGGGCCAACGTCCTGACTTTC. Residues: CASTGNPGANVLTF.

In this sample, this clonotype turned up many times. The rearrangement uses TRBV6-4 and TRBJ2-3; D call uncertain. CDR1 is MRHNA, CDR2 SNTAGT, per germline. This CDR3 is 15 amino acids long. The V end was cut by 3 bases, the J end by 0 bases, with 10 bases between. The CDR3 DNA reads TGTGCCAGCAGTGAGTCCGCCCTAAGCACAGATACGCAGTATTTT. The encoded protein is CASSESALSTDTQYF.

This clonotype was seen repeatedly, ten times or more. This rearrangement joins TRBV4-1 to TRBJ2-3, with D possibly being TRBD1 (5 bases). Germline CDR1 MGHRA, CDR2 YSYEKL. CDR3 length equals 16 residues. Trimming took 0 bases from V and 0 from J, leaving 10 bases between them. CDR3 in DNA: TGCGCCAGCAGCCAAGAAGGACACTATAGCACAGATACGCAGTATTTT. Its translation: CASSQEGHYSTDTQYF.

Concerning this clonotype: A read error may explain this, as a much larger clone is one base away. The chain is built from TRBV29-1 and TRBJ2-5; no clear D. Germline-derived CDR1 and CDR2 are SQVTM and ANQGSEA. The length of the CDR3 is 12 residues. The ends were cut back, 4 bases at V and 4 bases at J, with 10 bases in the middle. CDR3 in amino acids: CSVGGWGETQYF. For the CDR3, the DNA is TGCAGCGTTGGAGGCTGGGGAGAGACCCAGTACTTC.

This clonotype has a count of ten or more. The gene calls are TRBV5-1 and TRBJ1-2; D remains ambiguous. Germline V lookup: CDR1 SGHRS, CDR2 YFSETQ. The ends were cut back, 0 bases at V and 4 bases at J, with 10 bases in the middle. This CDR3 is 14 amino acids long. The CDR3 reads CASSLGTEGYGYTF. CDR3 coding DNA: TGCGCCAGCAGCTTGGGGACGGAAGGCTATGGCTACACCTTC.

This clonotype showed up many times. The chain combines TRBV20-1 with TRBJ2-5; no clear D. The CDR3 loop spans 13 amino acids. Germline V CDR1 and CDR2: DFQATT, SNEGSKA (reference sequence). Trimming took off 7 bases at V and 6 bases at J, with 18 bases between the two ends. Here the CDR3 DNA reads TGCAGTGGCAAAGCAACAATTAGCAAGACCCAGTACTTC. Its protein product is CSGKATISKTQYF.

The table lists this clonotype with many counts. The gene calls are TRBV20-1 and TRBJ1-2, with 7 bases lining up with TRBD1. CDR3 length: 15 residues. V shed 0 bases and J 2 bases; nucleotides not matched to a gene: 6. Germline values: CDR1 DFQATT, CDR2 SNEGSKA (reference sequence). Here the CDR3 reads CSARDQGEQNYGYTF. DNA for the CDR3: TGCAGTGCTAGAGATCAGGGGGAGCAAAACTATGGCTACACCTTC.

This clonotype was seen many times. V usage is TRBV7-9 and J usage is TRBJ1-1; 7 positions match TRBD1. The CDR3 sequence is 14 residues long. V lost 7 bases to trimming and J lost 3 bases; unmatched junction nucleotides: 8. The germline V gene encodes CDR1 SEHNR and CDR2 FQNEAQ (reference sequence). The CDR3 DNA follows: TGTGCCAGCATCAGGGGGATTTTGGACACTGAAGCTTTCTTT. Its translation is CASIRGILDTEAFF.

In this sample, this clonotype turned up many times. The rearrangement links TRBV30 to TRBJ1-2; no clear D gene. V dropped 4 bases and J dropped 2 bases, with 8 bases sitting between them. The CDR3 is made up of 12 amino acids. CDR1 and CDR2 from the germline V gene are GTSNPN and SVGIG (reference sequence). The CDR3 DNA sequence: TGTGCCTGGAATGGGGAAAACTATGGCTACACCTTC. Protein product: CAWNGENYGYTF.

This clonotype rates as medium-sized. This chain links TRBV5-1 with TRBJ1-1; unclear D gene. Trimming left V 0 bases short and J 3 bases short, with 6 bases between. Germline V gives CDR1 SGHRS, CDR2 YFSETQ. This CDR3 region has 13 residues. As DNA, the CDR3 is TGCGCCAGCAGCTTGGCGGGGTACACTGAAGCTTTCTTT. Amino acid sequence: CASSLAGYTEAFF. Complete variable domain (other parts from reference TRBV5-1 and TRBJ1-1): KAGVTQTPRYLIKTRGQQVTLSCSPISGHRSVSWYQQTPGQGLQFLFEYFSETQRNKGNFPGRFSGRQFSNSRSEMNVSTLELGDSALYLCASSLAGYTEAFFGQGTRLTVV.

In its sample, this clonotype was seen many times. V and J are TRBV29-1 and TRBJ1-1, with D maybe TRBD1 (5 bases). Germline assignment: CDR1 SQVTM and CDR2 ANQGSEA. The germline V and J ends were trimmed by 0 bases and 3 bases, with 14 bases remaining between them. The CDR3 runs to 15 residues. The CDR3 DNA reads TGCAGCGTTGAAGATATGAGGGTGGGGGACACTGAAGCTTTCTTT. Its translation: CSVEDMRVGDTEAFF.

This clonotype occurred many times. The chain couples TRBV2 to TRBJ1-5; unclear D gene. Germline V gene lookup returns CDR1 SNHLY and CDR2 FYNNEI. The ends were cut back, 7 bases at V and 2 bases at J, with 12 bases in the middle. This CDR3 has 14 residues. In DNA, the CDR3 is TGTGCCAGCAATGTGGAGGGTGGCAATCAGCCCCAGCATTTT. The encoded protein is CASNVEGGNQPQHF. Full variable domain (missing parts from reference TRBV2 and TRBJ1-5): EPEVTQTPSHQVTQMGQEVILRCVPISNHLYFYWYRQILGQKVEFLVSFYNNEISEKSEIFDDQFSVERPDGSNFTLKIRSTKLEDSAMYFCASNVEGGNQPQHFGDGTRLSIL.

The chain joins TRBV7-9 to TRBJ2-1; D unresolved. V shed 5 bases and J shed 0 bases, with 11 bases lying between them. From germline, CDR1 is SEHNR and CDR2 FQNEAQ (reference sequence). CDR3 length: 15 amino acids. The CDR3 region has the DNA TGTGCCAGCAGCCCTGCCCAGAGCTCCTACAATGAGCAGTTCTTC. Protein product: CASSPAQSSYNEQFF.

This clonotype has a handful of counts. The V call is TRBV7-9, the J call TRBJ2-3; D possibly corresponds to TRBD1 (6 bases). Trimming took off 2 bases at V and 9 bases at J, with 12 bases between the two ends. This CDR3 is built from 13 residues. CDR1 and CDR2 (germline): SEHNR, FQNEAQ (reference sequence). The DNA of the CDR3 is TGTGCCAGCAGCTTAAGGGACAAGGGGACGCAGTATTTT. This codes for CASSLRDKGTQYF.

As concerns this clonotype: A much larger clone differs by one base, so this may be a read error. V usage is TRBV19 and J usage is TRBJ1-2, with 7 nucleotides matching TRBD1. The V gene's germline CDR1 is LNHDA and CDR2 SQIVND (reference sequence). This CDR3 is built from 13 residues. V lost 11 bases to trimming and J lost 7 bases; unmatched junction nucleotides: 13. The CDR3: CAGNPRDRTGYTF. The CDR3 DNA reads TGTGCCGGTAATCCACGGGACAGAACTGGCTACACCTTC.

This clonotype was counted many times. The rearrangement joins TRBV28 to TRBJ2-3; 8 positions match TRBD1. J was trimmed by 1 base and V by 7 bases; bases with no gene match: 4. The CDR3 runs 14 residues. CDR1 and CDR2 (germline): MDHEN, SYDVKM. DNA of the CDR3: TGTGCCAGCACTCCGGGACAGGGCACAGATACGCAGTATTTT. This codes for CASTPGQGTDTQYF.

This clonotype has at least ten counts. The V call is TRBV7-9, the J call TRBJ2-1; D call uncertain. The CDR3 runs 11 residues. V gave up 5 bases and J gave up 9 bases, with 8 bases separating them. Germline CDR1 reads SEHNR; CDR2 reads FQNEAQ (reference sequence). The CDR3 bases are TGTGCCAGCAGCCTTATGGGTGAGCAGTTCTTC. Translated: CASSLMGEQFF. Combining the CDR3 with reference TRBV7-9 and TRBJ2-1 gives the whole variable domain DTGVSQNPRHKITKRGQNVTFRCDPISEHNRLYWYRQTLGQGPEFLTYFQNEAQLEKSRLLSDRFSAERPKGSFSTLEIQRTEQGDSAMYLCASSLMGEQFFGPGTRLTVL.

As for this clonotype: This may stem from a read error, because a much larger clone lies one nucleotide away. The CDR3 loop reads CSARSESSQPQHF. The CDR3 nucleotides read TGCAGTGCTAGATCGGAGAGCAGTCAGCCCCAGCATTTT. The chain couples TRBV20-1 to TRBJ1-5; D is uncertain. Per germline, CDR1 DFQATT and CDR2 SNEGSKA (reference sequence). The CDR3 sequence is 13 residues long.

Ten or more counts support this clonotype. V and J are TRBV4-3 and TRBJ2-5, with 9 positions matching TRBD2. Trimming cost V 2 bases and J 6 bases; bases outside gene matches: 10. Germline CDR1 LGHNA, CDR2 YSLEER. This CDR3 has 16 residues. The CDR3 reads CASSQQLAGDYKTQYF. The CDR3 nucleotides are TGCGCCAGCAGCCAACAATTAGCGGGGGACTATAAGACCCAGTACTTC.

This clonotype has ten or more counts. The chain uses TRBV29-1 and TRBJ2-3, with TRBD2 matching 13 bases. Unmatched junction bases numbered 5, after V lost 6 bases and J lost 2 bases. The CDR3 contains 15 residues. Germline V gene sequence: CDR1 SQVTM, CDR2 ANQGSEA. CDR3 amino acids: CSVRTSGGYTDTQYF. The CDR3 nucleotides are TGCAGCGTAAGGACTAGCGGGGGTTACACAGATACGCAGTATTTT.

The sample holds many counts of this clonotype. V usage is TRBV7-9 and J usage is TRBJ2-5; D is unresolved. The CDR3 spans 12 residues. V was cut by 8 bases and J by 5 bases, with 12 bases left in between. CDR1 SEHNR and CDR2 FQNEAQ come from the germline V gene (reference sequence). CDR3 protein: CASLEQGETQYF. The CDR3 region has the DNA TGTGCCAGCTTGGAGCAAGGGGAGACCCAGTACTTC.

At least ten counts were recorded for this clonotype. The J gene is TRBJ2-5, the V gene TRBV18; perhaps TRBD2 as D (6 bases). V was pared by 6 bases and J by 2 bases, with 13 bases between. There are 14 residues in the CDR3. Germline values: CDR1 KGHSH, CDR2 LQKENI. The CDR3 protein is CASSLVGTQETQYF. In DNA form, the CDR3 reads TGTGCCAGCTCCCTGGTAGGGACTCAAGAGACCCAGTACTTC.

This clonotype showed up many times. Because it lacks the conserved phenylalanine or tryptophan at the end, this CDR3 is likely a read error. The V and J genes are TRBV15 and TRBJ2-7, with D unclear. Deletions cut 0 bases from V and 7 bases from J, with 10 bases between. This CDR3 has 13 amino acids. Germline CDR1 is LNHNV and CDR2 is YYDKDF (reference sequence). The CDR3 is CATSRDLSREQYL. The CDR3 DNA reads TGTGCCACCAGCAGAGATCTCTCAAGGGAGCAGTACCTC.

Many counts were recorded for this clonotype. The J gene is TRBJ1-2, the V gene TRBV5-5, with a possible D match to TRBD1 (6 bases). CDR1 is SGHKS, CDR2 YYEKEE, per germline (reference sequence). The CDR3 is made up of 13 amino acids. With 10 bases removed from V and 4 bases from J, the gap between germline ends came to 17 bases. CDR3 region: CACAVGAGYGYTF. CDR3 sequence (DNA): TGTGCCTGCGCGGTGGGGGCTGGCTATGGCTACACCTTC.

This clonotype has a count of ten or more. The chain combines TRBV5-4 with TRBJ2-7, with D possibly TRBD1 on 6 matching bases. The germline V and J ends were trimmed by 0 bases and 9 bases, with 16 bases remaining between them. The CDR3 sequence is 14 residues long. In germline, CDR1 is SGHNT, CDR2 YYREEE (reference sequence). The CDR3 DNA follows: TGTGCCAGCAGCTTGGGGACAGTAGGATCGGCGCAGTACTTC. Its protein product is CASSLGTVGSAQYF.